This TCR beta chain was documented in a study of shared clonotypes between healthy human individuals. Study results and limitations: Larger richness was generally estimated for naive than memory subsets.

Comments on this clone: The target antigen is unknown.

Germline V gene sequence: CDR1 SGHTS, CDR2 YDEGEE. The V end lost 3 bases, the J end lost 8 bases, and 5 bases lay between the germline ends. The CDR3 spans 11 residues. Here immunoSEQ multiplex PCR was the method, and the copy in TCRdb shows in-frame clones only, minus some. The sample shows 1,500,000 or so clones, about 98.5% of them seen only once. This rearrangement joins TRBV5-8 to TRBJ1-4; D is undetermined. The receptor's source is a man aged 25-40 years in good health. The sequenced sample was naive CD4+ T cells sorted from blood. Subset defined: CD45RA+ positively selected. The CDR3 nucleotides read TGTGCCAGCAGCTCCCGAGAAAAACTGTTTTTT. Translated: CASSSREKLFF.